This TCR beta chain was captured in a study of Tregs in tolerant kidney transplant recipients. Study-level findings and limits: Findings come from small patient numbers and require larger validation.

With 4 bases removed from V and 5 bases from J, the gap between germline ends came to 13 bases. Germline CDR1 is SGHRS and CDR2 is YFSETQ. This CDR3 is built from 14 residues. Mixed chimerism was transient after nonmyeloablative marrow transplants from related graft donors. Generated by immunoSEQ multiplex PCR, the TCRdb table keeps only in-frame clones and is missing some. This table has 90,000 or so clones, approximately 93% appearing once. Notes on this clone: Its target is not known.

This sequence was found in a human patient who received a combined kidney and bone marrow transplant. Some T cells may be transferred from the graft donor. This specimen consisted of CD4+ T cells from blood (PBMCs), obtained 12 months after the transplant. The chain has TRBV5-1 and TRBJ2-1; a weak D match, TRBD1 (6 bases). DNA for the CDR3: TGCGCCAGCAGCCAGGACAGAGGACACAATGAGCAGTTCTTC. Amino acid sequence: CASSQDRGHNEQFF.